What follows is one T cell receptor beta chain and its context. The antigen is undetermined. These data originate in a study of T-cell memory formation after mild COVID-19. Study results and limitations: Among clones peaking at day 37 in the second wave, SARS-CoV-2 specificity remained unconfirmed. From day 15 to 85, contracting clones were balanced between CD4 and CD8, whereas later expanders leaned toward CD4+.

Constant-segment primers were used for 5'RACE, and the resulting TCR alpha and TCR beta cDNA libraries carried sample barcodes and UMIs. A single record per CDR3 protein comes from TCRdb applying MiXCR to the 5' RACE reads. Among 550,000 to 600,000 distinct CDR3 sequences, around 16% were seen once, and the ten largest hold roughly 7.8%. The V gene's germline CDR1 is DFQATT and CDR2 SNEGSKA (reference sequence). The CDR3 has 14 residues. V was shortened by 0 bases and J by 10 bases, with 17 bases between the two germline ends. Sequenced material: PBMCs or a T cell subset sorted from them (not recorded which). This TCR derives from an adult woman who had mild COVID-19 (a few samples of this study predate the infection). Cell type and time point are not known. The V and J genes are TRBV20-1 and TRBJ2-3; no definite D call. CDR3 protein: CSARDFATRMPQYF. Here the CDR3 DNA reads TGCAGTGCTAGAGATTTTGCCACCCGCATGCCGCAGTATTTT.